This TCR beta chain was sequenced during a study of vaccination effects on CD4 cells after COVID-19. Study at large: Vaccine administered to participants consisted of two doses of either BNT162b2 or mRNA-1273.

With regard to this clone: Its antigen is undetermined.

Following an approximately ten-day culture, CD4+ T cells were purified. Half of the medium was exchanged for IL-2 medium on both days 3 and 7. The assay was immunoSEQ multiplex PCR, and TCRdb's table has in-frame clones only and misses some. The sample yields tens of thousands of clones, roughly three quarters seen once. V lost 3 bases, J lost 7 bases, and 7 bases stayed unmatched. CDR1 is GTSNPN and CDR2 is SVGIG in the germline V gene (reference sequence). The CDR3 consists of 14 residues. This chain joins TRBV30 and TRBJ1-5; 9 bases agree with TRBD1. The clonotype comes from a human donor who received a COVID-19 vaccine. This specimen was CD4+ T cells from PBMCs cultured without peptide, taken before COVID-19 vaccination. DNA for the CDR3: TGTGCCTGGAGCCAGGGACAGGGTAGCCAGCCCCAGCATTTT. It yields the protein CAWSQGQGSQPQHF.